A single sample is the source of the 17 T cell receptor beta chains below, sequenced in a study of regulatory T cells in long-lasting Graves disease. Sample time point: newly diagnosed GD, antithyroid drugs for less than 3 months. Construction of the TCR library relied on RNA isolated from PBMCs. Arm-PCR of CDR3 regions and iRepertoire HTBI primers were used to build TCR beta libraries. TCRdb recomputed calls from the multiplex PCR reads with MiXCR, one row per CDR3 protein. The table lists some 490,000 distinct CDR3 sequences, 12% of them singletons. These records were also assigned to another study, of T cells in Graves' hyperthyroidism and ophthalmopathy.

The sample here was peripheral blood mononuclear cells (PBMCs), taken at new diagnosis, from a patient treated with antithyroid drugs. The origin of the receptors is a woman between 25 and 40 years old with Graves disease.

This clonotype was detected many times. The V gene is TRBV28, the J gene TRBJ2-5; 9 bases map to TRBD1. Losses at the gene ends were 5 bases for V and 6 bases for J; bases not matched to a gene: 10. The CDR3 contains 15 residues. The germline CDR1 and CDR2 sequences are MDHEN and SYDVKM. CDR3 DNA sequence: TGTGCCAGCAGTACGGACAGGGGAGGGGAGCAGACCCAGTACTTC. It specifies CASSTDRGGEQTQYF.

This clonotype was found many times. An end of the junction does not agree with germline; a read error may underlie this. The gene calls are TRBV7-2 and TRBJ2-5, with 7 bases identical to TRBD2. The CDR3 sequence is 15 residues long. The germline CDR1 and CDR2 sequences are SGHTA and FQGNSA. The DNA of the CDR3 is TGTGCGAGCAGGAGGCGGGAGAAGATCCAAGAGACCCAGTACTTC. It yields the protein CASRRREKIQETQYF.

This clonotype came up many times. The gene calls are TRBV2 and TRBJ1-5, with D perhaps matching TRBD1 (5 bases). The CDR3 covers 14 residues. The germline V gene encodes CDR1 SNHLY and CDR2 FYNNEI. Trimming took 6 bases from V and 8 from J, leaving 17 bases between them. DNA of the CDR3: TGTGCCAGCAGCGCCCTGGGGGGTCGGGAGCCCCAGCATTTT. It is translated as CASSALGGREPQHF.

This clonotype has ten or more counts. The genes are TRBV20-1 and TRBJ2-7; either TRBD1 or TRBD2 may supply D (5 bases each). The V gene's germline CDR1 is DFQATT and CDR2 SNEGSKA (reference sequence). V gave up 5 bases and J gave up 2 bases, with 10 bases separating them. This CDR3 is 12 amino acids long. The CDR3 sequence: CSASRGTYEQYF. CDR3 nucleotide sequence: TGCAGTGCTTCCCGGGGCACCTACGAGCAGTACTTC.

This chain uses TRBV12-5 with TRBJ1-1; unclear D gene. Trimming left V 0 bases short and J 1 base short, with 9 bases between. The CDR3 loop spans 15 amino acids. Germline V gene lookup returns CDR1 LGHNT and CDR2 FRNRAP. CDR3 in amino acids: CASGLVRSANTEAFF. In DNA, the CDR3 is TGTGCTAGTGGTTTGGTACGGTCGGCGAACACTGAAGCTTTCTTT.

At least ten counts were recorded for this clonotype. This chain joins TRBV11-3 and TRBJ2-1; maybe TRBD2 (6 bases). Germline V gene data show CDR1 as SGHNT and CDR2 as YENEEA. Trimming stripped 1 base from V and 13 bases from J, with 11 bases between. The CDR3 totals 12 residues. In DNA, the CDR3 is TGTGCCAGCAGCTTAGCCGGGGGTGGACAGTTCTTC. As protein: CASSLAGGGQFF.

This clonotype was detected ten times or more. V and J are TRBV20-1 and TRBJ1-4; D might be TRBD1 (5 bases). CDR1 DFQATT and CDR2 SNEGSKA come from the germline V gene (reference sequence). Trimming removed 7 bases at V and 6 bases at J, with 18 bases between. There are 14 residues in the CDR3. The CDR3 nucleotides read TGCAGTGTCCGCTTTTTTTCGGGGCATGAAAAACTGTTTTTT. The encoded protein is CSVRFFSGHEKLFF.

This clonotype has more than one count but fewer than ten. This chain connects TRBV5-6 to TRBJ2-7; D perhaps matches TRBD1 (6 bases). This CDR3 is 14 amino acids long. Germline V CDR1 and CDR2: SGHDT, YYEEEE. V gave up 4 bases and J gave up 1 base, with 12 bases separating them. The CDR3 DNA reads TGTGCCAGCAGCGACGGGACATCTTCCTACGAGCAGTACTTC. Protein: CASSDGTSSYEQYF.

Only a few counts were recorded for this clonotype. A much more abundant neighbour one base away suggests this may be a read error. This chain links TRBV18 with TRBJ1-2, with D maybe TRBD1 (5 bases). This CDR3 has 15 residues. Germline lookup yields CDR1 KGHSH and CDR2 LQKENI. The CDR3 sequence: CASTPTYTGLYGYTF. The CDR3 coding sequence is TGTGCCAGCACACCAACCTACACAGGACTCTATGGCTACACCTTC.

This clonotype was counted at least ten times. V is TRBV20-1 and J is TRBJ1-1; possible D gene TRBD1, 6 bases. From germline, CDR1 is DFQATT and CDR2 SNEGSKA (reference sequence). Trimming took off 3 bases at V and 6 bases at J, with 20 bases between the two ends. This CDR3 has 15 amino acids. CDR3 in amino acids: CSARESRGRASEAFF. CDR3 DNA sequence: TGCAGTGCTAGGGAATCGCGGGGGCGGGCTTCTGAAGCTTTCTTT.

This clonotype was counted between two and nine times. CDR3 sequence (DNA): TGTGCCAGCAGTTGGACACTCTCTGGAAACACCATATATTTT. Translation gives CASSWTLSGNTIYF. The chain combines TRBV12-3 or TRBV12-4 with TRBJ1-3; possibly TRBD1 for D (5 bases). V lost 4 bases and J lost 0, with 7 bases in between. The CDR3 consists of 14 residues.

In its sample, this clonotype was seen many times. In DNA, the CDR3 is TGTGCCAGTAGTAGGTCGGAGAAAGGGAAAGCTTTCTTT. It is translated as CASSRSEKGKAFF. V and J are TRBV19 and TRBJ1-1, with no clear D. V was clipped by 4 bases and J by 9 bases, with 15 bases between them. This CDR3 has 13 residues. Germline V lookup: CDR1 LNHDA, CDR2 SQIVND (reference sequence).

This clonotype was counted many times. The CDR3 is CSAKDERSEQYF. DNA for the CDR3: TGCAGTGCTAAAGATGAGAGGAGCGAGCAGTACTTC. V gene TRBV20-1 combines with J gene TRBJ2-7; D call uncertain. This CDR3 region has 12 residues. V was shortened by 4 bases and J by 6 bases, with 13 bases between the two germline ends. The germline V gene encodes CDR1 DFQATT and CDR2 SNEGSKA (reference sequence).

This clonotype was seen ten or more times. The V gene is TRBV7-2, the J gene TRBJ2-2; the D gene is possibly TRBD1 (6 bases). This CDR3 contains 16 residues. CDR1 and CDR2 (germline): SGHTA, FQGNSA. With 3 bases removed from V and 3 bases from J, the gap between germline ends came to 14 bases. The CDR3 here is CASSLYRQADTGELFF. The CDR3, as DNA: TGTGCCAGCAGCTTGTATCGACAGGCGGACACCGGGGAGCTGTTTTTT.

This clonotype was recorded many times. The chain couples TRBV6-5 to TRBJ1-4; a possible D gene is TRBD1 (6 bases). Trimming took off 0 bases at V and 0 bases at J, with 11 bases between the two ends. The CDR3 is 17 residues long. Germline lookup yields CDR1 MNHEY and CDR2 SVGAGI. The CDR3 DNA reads TGTGCCAGCAGTTACTCGTGGGGGGCTGCAACTAATGAAAAACTGTTTTTT. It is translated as CASSYSWGAATNEKLFF.

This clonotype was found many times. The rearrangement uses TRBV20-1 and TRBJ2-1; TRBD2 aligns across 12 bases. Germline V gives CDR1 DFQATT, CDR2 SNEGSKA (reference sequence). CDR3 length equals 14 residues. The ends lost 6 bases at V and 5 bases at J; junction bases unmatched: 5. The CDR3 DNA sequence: TGCAGTGCCCTAGCGGGAGGGCTTAACAATGAGCAGTTCTTC. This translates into CSALAGGLNNEQFF.

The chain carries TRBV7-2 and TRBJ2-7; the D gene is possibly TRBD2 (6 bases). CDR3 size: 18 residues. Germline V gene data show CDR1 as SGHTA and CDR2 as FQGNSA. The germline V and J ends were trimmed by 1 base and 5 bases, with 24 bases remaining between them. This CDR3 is CASSLGGAAGDFLNEQYF. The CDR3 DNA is TGTGCCAGCAGCTTAGGCGGGGCGGCAGGAGATTTCTTGAACGAGCAGTACTTC.